A selection of T cell receptor beta chains follows, all from one sample in a study of T cells in localized non-small cell lung cancer. Assay: immunoSEQ multiplex PCR; the TCRdb copy retains only in-frame clones and omits some. The profile shows approximately 33,000 clones, about 83% of them singletons. This specimen was peripheral blood, taken before any cancer treatment. The receptors originated from a woman aged 40 to 75 with stage I lung adenocarcinoma. Each CDR3 is given with its conserved first and last residue. The D gene is left open where the match is weak. Expanded clones are given a class, and other clones once, few, many or no size at all.

V gene	D gene	clone size	J gene	CDR3 protein	CDR3 DNA
TRBV4-2	-	-	TRBJ2-7	CASSLFIQGGEQYF	TGTGCCAGCAGCCTCTTCATCCAGGGGGGCGAGCAGTACTTC
TRBV2	TRBD2	-	TRBJ2-2	CASTPPSGGLLNTGELFF	TGTGCCAGCACCCCCCCTAGCGGGGGATTATTAAACACCGGGGAGCTGTTTTTT
TRBV5-8	-	-	TRBJ2-5	CASSLRVKETQYF	TGTGCCAGCAGCTTACGGGTGAAAGAGACCCAGTACTTC
TRBV11-2	-	-	TRBJ1-2	CASSLGGSRHYGYTF	TGTGCCAGCAGCTTAGGAGGATCCCGTCACTATGGCTACACCTTC
TRBV5-1	-	-	TRBJ2-2	CASRKPNTGELFF	TGCGCCAGCAGGAAACCGAACACCGGGGAGCTGTTTTTT
TRBV6-5	-	-	TRBJ1-4	CASSQSGQPWEKLFF	TGTGCCAGCAGTCAGTCCGGACAGCCCTGGGAAAAACTGTTTTTT
TRBV11-3	TRBD1	-	TRBJ2-2	CASSARTGDGELFF	TGTGCCAGCAGCGCAAGGACAGGGGACGGGGAGCTGTTTTTT
TRBV5-1	TRBD1	-	TRBJ1-1	CASSLEKGAYVGTEAFF	TGCGCCAGCAGCTTAGAGAAGGGGGCTTATGTTGGCACTGAAGCTTTCTTT
TRBV28	-	-	TRBJ1-5	CASRSNSNQPQHF	TGTGCCAGCAGGTCAAATAGCAATCAGCCCCAGCATTTT
TRBV7-2	TRBD2	-	TRBJ2-7	CASSLRGGAGTYEQYF	TGTGCCAGCAGCTTACGTGGTGGAGCGGGGACCTACGAGCAGTACTTC
TRBV5-1	TRBD1	-	TRBJ2-7	CASSLGTGGNEQYF	TGCGCCAGCAGCCTAGGGACAGGGGGTAACGAGCAGTACTTC
TRBV6-9	-	-	TRBJ2-6	CASSLNPRQSRANVLTF	TGTGCCAGCAGTCTTAATCCACGACAAAGTCGGGCCAACGTCCTGACTTTC
TRBV5-1	TRBD1	-	TRBJ1-4	CASSLPGTVNEKLFF	TGCGCCAGCAGCCTACCCGGGACAGTTAATGAAAAACTGTTTTTT
TRBV4-2	-	-	TRBJ2-5	CASSLGPSDQETQYF	TGTGCCAGCAGCCTAGGACCGTCAGATCAAGAGACCCAGTACTTC
TRBV6-1	TRBD2	once	TRBJ2-7	CASSESGGESYEQYF	TGTGCCAGCAGTGAGAGCGGGGGGGAATCCTACGAGCAGTACTTC
TRBV5-1	TRBD2	-	TRBJ2-5	CASSPGRTSEETQYF	TGCGCCAGCAGCCCGGGAAGGACTAGCGAAGAGACCCAGTACTTC
TRBV5-1	-	-	TRBJ1-1	CASSLAGSRTEAFF	TGCGCCAGCAGCTTGGCGGGAAGTCGGACTGAAGCTTTCTTT
TRBV28	-	once	TRBJ2-7	CASSRGNLFEYADPSF	TGTGCCAGCAGCCGGGGTAATCTTTTTGAGTACGCCGACCCAAGCTTC
TRBV5-5	-	-	TRBJ2-3	CASSRGTLTDTQYF	TGTGCCAGCAGCAGAGGGACTTTGACAGATACGCAGTATTTT
TRBV11-3	-	-	TRBJ1-1	CASSLHEQGAFF	TGTGCCAGCAGCTTGCATGAGCAGGGGGCTTTCTTT
TRBV19	TRBD1	-	TRBJ1-2	CASSILGTGGSTGDGYTF	TGTGCCAGTAGTATATTAGGGACAGGGGGATCGACTGGGGATGGCTACACCTTC
TRBV19	-	-	TRBJ1-5	CASSRDSDNQPQHF	TGTGCCAGTTCTCGAGATAGCGACAATCAGCCCCAGCATTTT
TRBV10-2	TRBD2	-	TRBJ2-7	CASRGLARTYEQYF	TGCGCCAGCAGGGGACTAGCCAGAACCTACGAGCAGTACTTC
TRBV6-6	-	-	TRBJ1-1	CASNLQGAEAFF	TGTGCCAGCAACCTACAGGGCGCTGAAGCTTTCTTT
TRBV4-1	-	-	TRBJ2-7	CASSQATVSSYEQYF	TGCGCCAGCAGCCAAGCGACAGTAAGCTCCTACGAGCAGTACTTC
TRBV21-1	-	once	TRBJ1-1	CASSKGGAAEAFF	TGTGCCAGCAGCAAAGGGGGGGCCGCTGAAGCTTTCTTT
TRBV2	-	once	TRBJ1-1	CGETRATEAFF	TGTGGGGAGACCAGGGCCACTGAAGCTTTCTTT
TRBV6-6	TRBD1	-	TRBJ1-4	CASKGTGGQKLFF	TGTGCCAGCAAAGGGACAGGGGGGCAAAAACTGTTTTTT
TRBV27	-	-	TRBJ1-2	CASRFRGGTGGAHYGYTF	TGTGCCAGCCGTTTTAGAGGGGGTACCGGCGGGGCACACTATGGCTACACCTTC
TRBV5-6	TRBD1	few	TRBJ1-2	CASSLQGANYGYTF	TGTGCCAGCAGCTTACAGGGGGCGAACTATGGCTACACCTTC
TRBV5-6	-	once	TRBJ1-5	CASSLGSTVSNQPQHF	TGTGCCAGCAGCTTGGGGTCCACGGTTAGCAATCAGCCCCAGCATTTT
TRBV5-6	TRBD1	-	TRBJ1-1	CASSVGQGVAEAFF	TGTGCCAGCAGCGTGGGACAGGGAGTCGCTGAAGCTTTCTTT